The present TCR beta chain was sequenced within a study of blood T cell repertoires in COVID-19. Study background: Italy, Spain and the United States were the sources of the convalescent and acute COVID-19 samples.

Between the trimmed V and J ends, which lost 5 bases and 14 bases, there was a span of 19 bases. The CDR3 loop spans 12 amino acids. The V gene's germline CDR1 is SGHDT and CDR2 YYEEEE. Participants came from roughly 23 US areas, aged about 18 to 95 years. Cohort placement rested on clinical history that participants reported themselves. The recovered donors of Cohort 3 showed two negative PCRs, clearance, or symptom resolution. TCRdb's copy holds only in-frame clones and misses some; the assay was immunoSEQ multiplex PCR. Of a few hundred thousand clones listed, around 90% were seen once; the top ten hold about 1.1%.

Sequenced input: PBMCs or T cells enriched from blood (not recorded which). The clonotype originates from a woman aged 18-29 years who had recovered from COVID-19. The rearrangement joins TRBV5-6 to TRBJ1-2, with a tentative D call TRBD1 (6 bases). CDR3 coding DNA: TGTGCCAGCAGACGCTCCAGGGGCCGCGGAACCTTC. This sequence encodes CASRRSRGRGTF.